The 8 T cell receptor beta chains below all came from one sample that was sequenced in a study of spatial heterogeneity in lung cancer. TCRdb re-analysed the 5' RACE reads in MiXCR, keeping a single row per CDR3 protein. Of tens of thousands of distinct CDR3 sequences listed, roughly 12% are singletons. The time point: sample taken at primary tumor resection. Tumor, nontumor lung or frozen PBMC supplied whole RNA that was sequenced unsorted. This sample comprised PBMCs, obtained at surgery. The receptor source for this set is a male donor with early-stage non-small cell lung cancer.

This clonotype was found many times. This rearrangement joins TRBV7-8 to TRBJ2-6; TRBD2 is a possible D gene (5 bases). Germline V gene sequence: CDR1 SGHVS, CDR2 FQNEAQ. The germline V and J ends were trimmed by 10 bases and 0 bases, with 16 bases remaining between them. CDR3 length equals 16 residues. CDR3 sequence (DNA): TGTGCCACTACCGCATTTGGAGGCTCTGGGGCCAACGTCCTGACTTTC. This sequence encodes CATTAFGGSGANVLTF.

The J gene is TRBJ2-7, the V gene TRBV5-1, with 8 bases lining up with TRBD2. The V segment lost 1 base and the J segment 1 base; nucleotides outside the gene matches: 4. Per the germline V gene, CDR1 is SGHRS and CDR2 is YFSETQ. This CDR3 has 15 residues. The CDR3 DNA reads as TGCGCCAGCAGCTTGACAGCGGGAGATTCCTACGAGCAGTACTTC. It translates to CASSLTAGDSYEQYF.

The chain's CDR3 is CASSQPGQGANTQYF. CDR3 coding DNA: TGTGCCAGCAGCCAACCCGGACAGGGGGCGAATACGCAGTATTTT. The chain links TRBV4-2 to TRBJ2-3, with 11 bases lining up with TRBD1. The trim removed 2 bases at V and 7 bases at J, leaving 5 bases unmatched. The CDR3 is 15 residues long. From germline, CDR1 is LGHNA and CDR2 YNFKEQ.

This clonotype was recorded at least ten times. The CDR3 DNA reads TGCAGCGTTGAACAGGGGGTAGCTTTCTTT. Translated: CSVEQGVAFF. This chain joins TRBV29-1 and TRBJ1-1; 7 nucleotides line up with TRBD1. CDR1 is SQVTM, CDR2 ANQGSEA, per germline. The CDR3 consists of 10 residues. Trimming took 2 bases from V and 10 from J; bases not matched to a gene: 1. The whole variable domain, filled in from reference TRBV29-1 and TRBJ1-1, reads SAVISQKPSRDICQRGTSLTIQCQVDSQVTMMFWYRQQPGQSLTLIATANQGSEATYESGFVIDKFPISRPNLTFSTLTVSNMSPEDSSIYLCSVEQGVAFFGQGTRLTVV.

This clonotype was counted only a few times. The rearrangement joins TRBV29-1 to TRBJ2-7; D may match TRBD1 or TRBD2 (5 bases each). Germline V gene data show CDR1 as SQVTM and CDR2 as ANQGSEA. This CDR3 spans 14 amino acids. V lost 6 bases, J lost 1 base, and 16 bases lay in between. The DNA of the CDR3 is TGCAGCGTGCTAACCGGGACGGCATCCTACGAGCAGTACTTC. Its translation: CSVLTGTASYEQYF.

This chain joins TRBV30 and TRBJ1-1; a weak D match, TRBD1 (6 bases). V shed 7 bases and J shed 0 bases, with 15 bases lying between them. Germline V gene sequence: CDR1 GTSNPN, CDR2 SVGIG (reference sequence). CDR3 length: 14 residues. The chain's CDR3 is CASSRQAMNTEAFF. CDR3 bases: TGTGCCTCCTCCCGACAGGCGATGAACACTGAAGCTTTCTTT. The full variable domain, rest sourced from reference TRBV30 and TRBJ1-1, is SQTIHQWPATLVQPVGSPLSLECTVEGTSNPNLYWYRQAAGRGLQLLFYSVGIGQISSEVPQNLSASRPQDRQFILSSKKLLLSDSGFYLCASSRQAMNTEAFFGQGTRLTVV.

The chain uses TRBV5-5 and TRBJ1-2, with TRBD1 as a possible D gene (5 bases). The CDR3 spans 15 residues. The V end was cut by 3 bases, the J end by 4 bases, with 16 bases between. Germline V lookup: CDR1 SGHKS, CDR2 YYEKEE (reference sequence). CDR3 coding DNA: TGTGCCAGCAGCTCGTTGGGGGGGGGTAGCTATGGCTACACCTTC. It encodes CASSSLGGGSYGYTF.

This clonotype appeared a few times. The rearrangement links TRBV14 to TRBJ1-1, with unresolved D. Germline lookup yields CDR1 SGHDN and CDR2 FVKESK. This CDR3 has 14 residues. Trimming cost V 1 base and J 4 bases, with 10 bases left between them. The CDR3 loop is CASSQGPSGTEAFF. CDR3 in DNA: TGTGCCAGCAGCCAAGGGCCGTCGGGCACTGAAGCTTTCTTT.